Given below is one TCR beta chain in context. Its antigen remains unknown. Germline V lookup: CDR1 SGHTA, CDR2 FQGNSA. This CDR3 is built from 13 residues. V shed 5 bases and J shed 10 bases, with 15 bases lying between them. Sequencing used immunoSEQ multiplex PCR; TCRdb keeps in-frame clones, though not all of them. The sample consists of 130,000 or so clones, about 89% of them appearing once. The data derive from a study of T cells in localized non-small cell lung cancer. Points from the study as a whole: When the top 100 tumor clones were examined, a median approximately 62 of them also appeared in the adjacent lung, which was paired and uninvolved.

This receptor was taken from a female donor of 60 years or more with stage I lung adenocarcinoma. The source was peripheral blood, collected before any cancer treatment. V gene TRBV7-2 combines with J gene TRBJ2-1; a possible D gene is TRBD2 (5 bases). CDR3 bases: TGTGCCAGCAGCGCTAGGCTAAGAGGGGAGCAGTTCTTC. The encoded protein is CASSARLRGEQFF. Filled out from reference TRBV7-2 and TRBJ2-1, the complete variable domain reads GAGVSQSPSNKVTEKGKDVELRCDPISGHTALYWYRQSLGQGLEFLIYFQGNSAPDKSGLPSDRFSAERTGGSVSTLTIQRTQQEDSAVYLCASSARLRGEQFFGPGTRLTVL.